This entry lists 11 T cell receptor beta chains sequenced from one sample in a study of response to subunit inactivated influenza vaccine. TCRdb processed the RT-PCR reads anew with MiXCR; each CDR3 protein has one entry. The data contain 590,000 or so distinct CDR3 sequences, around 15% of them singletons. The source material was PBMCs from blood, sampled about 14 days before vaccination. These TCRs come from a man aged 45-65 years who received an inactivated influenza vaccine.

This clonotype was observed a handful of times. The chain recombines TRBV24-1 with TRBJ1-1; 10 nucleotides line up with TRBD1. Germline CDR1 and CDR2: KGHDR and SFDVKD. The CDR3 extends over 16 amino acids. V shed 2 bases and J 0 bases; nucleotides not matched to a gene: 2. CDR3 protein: CATSDSGQGLNTEAFF. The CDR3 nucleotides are TGTGCCACCAGTGATTCGGGACAGGGGCTGAACACTGAAGCTTTCTTT.

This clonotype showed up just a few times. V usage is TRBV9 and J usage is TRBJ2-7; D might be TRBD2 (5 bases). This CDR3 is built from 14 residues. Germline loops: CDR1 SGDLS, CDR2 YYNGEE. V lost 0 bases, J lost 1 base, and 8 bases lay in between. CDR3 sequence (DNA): TGTGCCAGCAGCGTAGCCCTAGCTTCCTACGAGCAGTACTTC. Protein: CASSVALASYEQYF.

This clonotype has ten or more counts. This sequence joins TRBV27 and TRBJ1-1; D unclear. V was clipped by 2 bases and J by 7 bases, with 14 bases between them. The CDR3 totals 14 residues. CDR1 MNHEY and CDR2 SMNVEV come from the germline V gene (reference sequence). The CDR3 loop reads CASSLDRAYSEAFF. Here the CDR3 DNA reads TGTGCCAGCAGTTTAGATCGCGCCTACAGTGAAGCTTTCTTT.

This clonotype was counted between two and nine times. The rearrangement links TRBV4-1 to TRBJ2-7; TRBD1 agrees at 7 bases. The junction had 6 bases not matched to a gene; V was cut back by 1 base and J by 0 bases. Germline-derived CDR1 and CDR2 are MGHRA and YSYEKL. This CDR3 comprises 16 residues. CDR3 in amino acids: CASSQGDRDASYEQYF. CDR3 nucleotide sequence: TGCGCCAGCAGCCAAGGCGACAGGGACGCCTCCTACGAGCAGTACTTC.

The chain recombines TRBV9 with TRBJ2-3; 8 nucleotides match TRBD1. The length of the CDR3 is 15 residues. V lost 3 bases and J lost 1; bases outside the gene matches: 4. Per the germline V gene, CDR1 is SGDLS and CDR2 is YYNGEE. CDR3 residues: CASSAQGAGTDTQYF. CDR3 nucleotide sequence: TGTGCCAGCAGCGCCCAGGGGGCGGGCACAGATACGCAGTATTTT.

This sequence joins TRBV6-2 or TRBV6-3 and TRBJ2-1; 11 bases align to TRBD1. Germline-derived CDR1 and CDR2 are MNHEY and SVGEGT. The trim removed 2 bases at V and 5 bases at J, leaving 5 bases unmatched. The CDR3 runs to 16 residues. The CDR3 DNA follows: TGTGCCAGCAGTTACCCGGACAGGGGGCGAAACAATGAGCAGTTCTTC. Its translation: CASSYPDRGRNNEQFF.

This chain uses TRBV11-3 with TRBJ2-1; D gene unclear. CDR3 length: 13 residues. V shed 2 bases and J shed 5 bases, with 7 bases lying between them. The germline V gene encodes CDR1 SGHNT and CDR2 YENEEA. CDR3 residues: CASSLQPNNEQFF. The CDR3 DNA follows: TGTGCCAGCAGCTTACAGCCGAACAATGAGCAGTTCTTC.

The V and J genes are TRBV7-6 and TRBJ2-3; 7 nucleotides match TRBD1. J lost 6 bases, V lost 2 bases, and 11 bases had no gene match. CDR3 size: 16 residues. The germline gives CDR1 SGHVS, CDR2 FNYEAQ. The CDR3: CASSLLRAKGADTQYF. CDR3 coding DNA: TGTGCCAGCAGCTTACTGAGGGCCAAGGGGGCGGATACGCAGTATTTT.

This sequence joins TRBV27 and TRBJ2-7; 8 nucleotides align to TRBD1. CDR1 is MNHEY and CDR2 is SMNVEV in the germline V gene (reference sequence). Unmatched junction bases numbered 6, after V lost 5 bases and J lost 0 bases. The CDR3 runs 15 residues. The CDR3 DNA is TGTGCCAGCAGTAGAGGACAGGGCATCTCCTACGAGCAGTACTTC. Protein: CASSRGQGISYEQYF.

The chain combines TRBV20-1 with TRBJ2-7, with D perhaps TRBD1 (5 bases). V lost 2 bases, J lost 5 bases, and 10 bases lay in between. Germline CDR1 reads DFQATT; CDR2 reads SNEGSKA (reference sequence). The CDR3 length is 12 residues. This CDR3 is CSARSQGHEQYF. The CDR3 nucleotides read TGCAGTGCTAGAAGCCAGGGCCACGAGCAGTACTTC.

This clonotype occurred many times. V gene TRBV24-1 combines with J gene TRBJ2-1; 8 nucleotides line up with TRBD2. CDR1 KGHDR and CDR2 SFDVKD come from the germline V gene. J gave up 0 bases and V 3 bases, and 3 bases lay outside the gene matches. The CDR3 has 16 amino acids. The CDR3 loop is CATSDISGSSYNEQFF. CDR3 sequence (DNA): TGTGCCACCAGTGATATAAGCGGGAGCTCCTACAATGAGCAGTTCTTC.